In this sample, the clone carrying this TCR beta chain turned up a few times. The antigen is not known. Trimming removed 2 bases at V and 6 bases at J, with 15 bases between. CDR3 length equals 15 residues. The germline V gene has CDR1 MDHEN and CDR2 SYDVKM. These data originate in a study of beta chain features in type 1 diabetes. Study-wide background: Summed over all samples, the examined sorted cells came to more than 85 million. The study, taken as a whole, reports: A cDNA-based sequencing approach could over-represent cells with high TCR expression. There was a moderate but significant shortening of TCRB CDR3s in all four CD4+ subsets of Type 1 diabetes patients.

Every participating donor gave one draw, a heparinised blood sample averaging around 120 mL. TCRB transcripts that were expressed got sequenced, as all of the isolated RNA had been reverse transcribed. Using immunoSEQ multiplex PCR, the repertoire was profiled, and TCRdb retains in-frame clones only, with some absent. The sample comprises about 160,000 clones, 7.5% to 9.5% of which are singletons, and more than 0.45% rests with the top ten. The chain uses TRBV28 and TRBJ2-3, with a possible D match to TRBD2 (6 bases). Sequenced material: central memory CD4+ T cells from blood. This sequence was found in a woman younger than 35 with type 1 diabetes. CDR3 nucleotides: TGTGCCAGCAGTTTAGGTCAGCGGGTGGGGGATACGCAGTATTTT. Translation gives CASSLGQRVGDTQYF.